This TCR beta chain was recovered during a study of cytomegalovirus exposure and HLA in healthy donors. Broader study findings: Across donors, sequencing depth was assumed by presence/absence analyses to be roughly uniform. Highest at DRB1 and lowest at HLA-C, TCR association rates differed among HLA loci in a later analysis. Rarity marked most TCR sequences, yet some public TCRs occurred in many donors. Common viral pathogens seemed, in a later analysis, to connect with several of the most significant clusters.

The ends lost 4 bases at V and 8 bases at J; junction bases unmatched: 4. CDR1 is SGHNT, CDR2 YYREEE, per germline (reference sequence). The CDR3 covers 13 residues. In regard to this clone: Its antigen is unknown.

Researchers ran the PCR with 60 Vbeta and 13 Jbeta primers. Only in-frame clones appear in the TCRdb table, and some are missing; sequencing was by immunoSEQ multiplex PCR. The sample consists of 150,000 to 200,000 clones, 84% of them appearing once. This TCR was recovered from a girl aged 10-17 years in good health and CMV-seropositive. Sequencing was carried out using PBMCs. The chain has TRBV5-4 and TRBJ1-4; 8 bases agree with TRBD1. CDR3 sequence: CASSARDREKLFF. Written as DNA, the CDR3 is TGTGCCAGCAGCGCCCGGGACAGGGAAAAACTGTTTTTT.